Below are 4 T cell receptor beta chains sequenced from a single sample in a study of cytomegalovirus exposure and HLA in healthy donors. Clones were sequenced by immunoSEQ multiplex PCR, and TCRdb holds only the in-frame ones, with some missing. Here the sample spans around 130,000 clones, about 88% being singletons. The sample taken for sequencing was PBMCs. The receptors shown here come from a young man in good health and CMV-seronegative.

The V call is TRBV6-5, the J call TRBJ1-4; D ambiguous. Germline CDR1 reads MNHEY; CDR2 reads SVGAGI. V lost 0 bases and J lost 5, with 10 bases in between. CDR3 length equals 15 residues. The CDR3 DNA reads as TGTGCCAGCAGTTACTCGTGGGAGAGAAATGAAAAACTGTTTTTT. As protein: CASSYSWERNEKLFF.

The gene calls are TRBV19 and TRBJ1-5, with 10 bases matching TRBD1. CDR1 LNHDA and CDR2 SQIVND come from the germline V gene (reference sequence). V shed 5 bases and J 1 base; nucleotides not matched to a gene: 8. The CDR3 consists of 17 residues. In DNA, the CDR3 is TGTGCCAGTAGTGCCGGGACAGGGGTATCGAGCAATCAGCCCCAGCATTTT. Encoded protein: CASSAGTGVSSNQPQHF.

The chain links TRBV5-1 to TRBJ2-5; the match to TRBD2 covers 10 bases. With V trimmed by 0 bases and J by 2 bases, 7 bases remained unmatched. CDR3 length: 17 amino acids. Germline CDR1 is SGHRS and CDR2 is YFSETQ. CDR3 residues: CASSLAWELAGQETQYF. CDR3 DNA: TGCGCCAGCAGCTTGGCCTGGGAACTAGCGGGACAAGAGACCCAGTACTTC.

This chain's CDR3 is CATSRDRGFANTGELFF. The CDR3 bases are TGTGCCACCAGCAGAGATCGGGGGTTCGCGAACACCGGGGAGCTGTTTTTT. The genes are TRBV15 and TRBJ2-2; D possibly corresponds to TRBD2 (6 bases). This CDR3 spans 17 amino acids. Looked up from germline, CDR1 is LNHNV and CDR2 is YYDKDF (reference sequence). With 0 bases removed from V and 0 bases from J, the gap between germline ends came to 11 bases.